In this sample, the clone carrying this T cell receptor beta chain turned up once. Its antigen remains unknown. These data are taken from a study of cytomegalovirus exposure and HLA in healthy donors. Across the whole study: Across almost 400 genotyped donors, 81% landed in the Caucasian-associated ancestry cluster. Study-wide results and limits: CMV serostatus was the sole immune exposure information available. According to the study, some 160 TCR beta chains were cytomegalovirus-associated.

The PCR was carried out with 60 Vbeta primers and 13 Jbeta primers. Data came from immunoSEQ multiplex PCR; TCRdb stores just in-frame clones and leaves some out. The sample lists about 160,000 clones; about 77% were seen once. Germline assignment: CDR1 GTSNPN and CDR2 SVGIG (reference sequence). CDR3 length: 12 amino acids. Trimming removed 5 bases from V and 1 base from J, with 9 bases in between. Donors showed nominal health when sampled, although they likely had unrecorded immune exposures. The origin of this receptor is a male donor in good health and CMV-seropositive. V usage is TRBV30 and J usage is TRBJ2-7, with D perhaps TRBD2 (6 bases). The sample consisted of PBMCs. The CDR3 DNA reads TGTGCCTGGGAGCGGGCGTCCTACGAGCAGTACTTC. Residues: CAWERASYEQYF.